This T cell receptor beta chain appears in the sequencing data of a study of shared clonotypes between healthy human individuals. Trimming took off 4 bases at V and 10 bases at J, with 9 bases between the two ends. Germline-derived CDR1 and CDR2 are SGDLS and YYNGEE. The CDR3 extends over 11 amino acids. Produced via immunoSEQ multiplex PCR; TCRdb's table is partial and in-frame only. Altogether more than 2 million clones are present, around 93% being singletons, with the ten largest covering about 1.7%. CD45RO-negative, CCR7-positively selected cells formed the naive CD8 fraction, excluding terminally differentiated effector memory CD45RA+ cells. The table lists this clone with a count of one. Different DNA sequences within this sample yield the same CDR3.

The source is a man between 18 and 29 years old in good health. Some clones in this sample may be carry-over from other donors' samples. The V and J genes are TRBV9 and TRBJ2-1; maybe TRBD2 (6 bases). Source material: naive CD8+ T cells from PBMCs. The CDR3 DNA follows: TGTGCCAGCAGCATAAGCGGGGAGCAGTTCTTC. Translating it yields CASSISGEQFF.